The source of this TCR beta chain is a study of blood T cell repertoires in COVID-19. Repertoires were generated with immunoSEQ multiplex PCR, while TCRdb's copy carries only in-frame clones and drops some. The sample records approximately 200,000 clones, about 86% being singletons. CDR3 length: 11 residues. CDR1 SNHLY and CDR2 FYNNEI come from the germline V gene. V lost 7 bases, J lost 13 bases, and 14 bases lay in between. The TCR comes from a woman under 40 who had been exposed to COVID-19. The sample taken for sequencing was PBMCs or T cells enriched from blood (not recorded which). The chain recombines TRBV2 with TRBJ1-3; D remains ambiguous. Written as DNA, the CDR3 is TGTGCCAGCACATGGGCAAGTCGGATATATTTT. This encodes CASTWASRIYF.